This record covers a single T cell receptor (beta chain). Its antigen is undetermined. This sample is drawn from a study of cytomegalovirus exposure and HLA in healthy donors. Whole-study context: Drawn from HLA-typed donors, about 85 million unique TCRs were held in an early data release.

CDR3 length: 14 amino acids. With 1 base removed from V and 7 bases from J, the gap between germline ends came to 12 bases. Germline-derived CDR1 and CDR2 are SGHVS and FNYEAQ. Study-level results: V- and J-gene trimming of TCR beta was linked (in a later analysis) to a missense DCLRE1C variant. HLA allele associations emerged for around 15,000 TCR beta sequences in a later analysis, at 0.05 false discovery rate.

Primers: 60 Vbeta forward and 13 Jbeta reverse. Libraries were prepared by immunoSEQ multiplex PCR; TCRdb keeps only in-frame clonotypes and omits some of them. Among under 150,000 clones, approximately 85% were seen once, and the ten largest hold roughly 1.7%. The J gene is TRBJ2-3, the V gene TRBV7-6; D possibly corresponds to TRBD2 (7 bases). The source material was PBMCs. This clonotype was sampled from a boy between 10 and 17 years old in good health and CMV-seronegative. The CDR3 reads CASSLERGGHTQYF. DNA for the CDR3: TGTGCCAGCAGCTTAGAGAGGGGGGGCCATACGCAGTATTTT.